This entry lists 10 T cell receptor gamma chains sequenced from one sample in a study of gamma-delta T cells after stem cell transplantation. TCRdb re-identified clones in the RT-PCR reads via CATT. Of about 2,100 gamma-chain clones listed, around 6.3% are singletons. Sequences were obtained from gamma-delta T cells. These receptors all stem from a human donor. It is not recorded whose cells these are; they may come from a transplant donor.

This clone was observed a few times. TCRdb attributes to this sequence the protein of a much larger clone, which differs from the DNA translation at residue 10; a read error is likely, and the protein displayed is translated from the DNA. The chain combines TRGV9 with TRGJ1 or TRGJ2. Because TCRdb records no J gene, it was assigned here through a match of the DNA to germline. Germline CDR1 GITISATS, CDR2 ISYDGTV (reference sequence). The CDR3 extends over 13 amino acids. This CDR3 reads CALWEPYYYRKLF. CDR3 in DNA: TGTGCCTTGTGGGAGCCCTATTATTATAGGAAACTCTTT.

This clone appeared many times. TCRdb's listed protein matches a much larger clone and diverges from this DNA's translation at residue 9, likely through a read error; the protein shown comes from the DNA. The chain has TRGV3 and TRGJ1 or TRGJ2. Here the J gene was assigned by germline matching of the DNA, as TCRdb has none. The germline V gene encodes CDR1 VTNTFY and CDR2 YDVSTARD (reference sequence). This CDR3 has 13 amino acids. The CDR3 DNA is TGTGCCACCTGGGACAGGTATTATGATAAGAAACTCTTT. Amino acid sequence: CATWDRYYDKKLF.

On this clone itself: TCRdb's protein for this DNA is that of a much larger clone and differs from the translation at residue 6, likely a read error; the protein shown is the DNA translation. This chain connects TRGV9 to TRGJ1 or TRGJ2. With V trimmed by 2 bases and J by 7 bases, 2 bases remained unmatched. CDR3 length equals 11 residues. Per the germline V gene, CDR1 is GITISATS and CDR2 is ISYDGTV (reference sequence). The CDR3 protein is CALWEGYKKLF. In DNA form, the CDR3 reads TGTGCCTTGTGGGAGGGATATAAGAAACTCTTT.

As for this clone: The sample holds other DNA sequences that translate to the same CDR3. The V gene is TRGV9, the J gene TRGJ1 or TRGJ2. Here the J gene was assigned by germline matching of the DNA, as TCRdb has none. V gave up 0 bases and J gave up 5 bases; unmatched junction bases: 10. CDR1 is GITISATS and CDR2 is ISYDGTV in the germline V gene (reference sequence). The CDR3 is 15 residues long. CDR3 bases: TGTGCCTTGTGGGAGGTGGGAACATATGATTATAAGAAACTCTTT. This sequence encodes CALWEVGTYDYKKLF.

By share of the sample, this clone is medium-sized. A far larger clone is only one base removed, so a read error is likely. The chain couples TRGV8 to TRGJP2. Here the J gene was assigned by germline matching of the DNA, as TCRdb has none. J was trimmed by 6 bases and V by 5 bases; bases with no gene match: 15. CDR1 is VENAVY, CDR2 YDSYNSRV, per germline. The CDR3 loop spans 16 amino acids. The CDR3 region is CATWARPVARDWIKTF. DNA for the CDR3: TGTGCCACCTGGGCACGACCTGTGGCTCGTGATTGGATCAAGACGTTT.

As for this clone: A read error likely explains why the TCRdb protein, taken from a much larger clone, differs from this DNA's translation at residue 7; the protein shown is translated from the DNA. The chain is built from TRGV9 and TRGJP. The J gene, missing from TCRdb, was assigned here through DNA to germline matching. This CDR3 is 17 amino acids long. V lost 1 base and J lost 5; bases outside the gene matches: 5. The V gene's germline CDR1 is GITISATS and CDR2 ISYDGTV (reference sequence). DNA for the CDR3: TGTGCCTTGTGGGAGGTAGTCAAAGAGTTGGGCAAAAAAATCAAGGTATTT. It translates to CALWEVVKELGKKIKVF.

A few counts support this clone. The protein TCRdb lists belongs to a much larger clone and differs from this DNA's translation at residue 9, which points to a read error; the protein shown is made from the DNA. V usage is TRGV9 and J usage is TRGJP. The CDR3 length is 16 residues. CDR1 GITISATS and CDR2 ISYDGTV come from the germline V gene (reference sequence). The CDR3 loop reads CALWEASEFGKKIKVF. For the CDR3, the DNA is TGTGCCTTGTGGGAGGCCTCGGAGTTTGGCAAAAAAATCAAGGTATTT.

This clone was detected only a few times. With a much larger clone just one base away, this may be a read error. V usage is TRGV9 and J usage is TRGJ1 or TRGJ2. Here the J gene was assigned by germline matching of the DNA, as TCRdb has none. CDR1 and CDR2 from the germline V gene are GITISATS and ISYDGTV (reference sequence). Losses at the gene ends were 0 bases for V and 3 bases for J; bases not matched to a gene: 8. The CDR3 has 15 residues. This CDR3 is CALWEVLGCYYKKLF. The CDR3, as DNA: TGTGCCTTGTGGGAGGTGTTGGGTTGTTATTATAAGAAACTCTTT.

A few counts support this clone. This probably arose from a read error, given a far larger clone one base away. This same CDR3 is encoded by further DNA sequences in the sample. V and J are TRGV9 and TRGJ1 or TRGJ2. No J gene is reported in TCRdb; it was inferred here by comparing the DNA with germline. J lost 3 bases, V lost 2 bases, and 10 bases had no gene match. Germline V gene data show CDR1 as GITISATS and CDR2 as ISYDGTV (reference sequence). The CDR3 totals 15 residues. CDR3 coding DNA: TGTGCCTTGTGGGAGGCCGAAGGGTCTTATTATAAGAAACTCTTT. Encoded protein: CALWEAEGSYYKKLF.

This clone has a count of ten or more. The protein TCRdb lists belongs to a much larger clone and differs from this DNA's translation at residue 6, which points to a read error; the protein shown is made from the DNA. V usage is TRGV9 and J usage is TRGJ1 or TRGJ2. V lost 2 bases to trimming and J lost 4 bases; unmatched junction nucleotides: 11. This CDR3 spans 15 amino acids. Looked up from germline, CDR1 is GITISATS and CDR2 is ISYDGTV (reference sequence). The CDR3 DNA is TGTGCCTTGTGGGAGGGGGGGGGTAGGTATTATAAGAAACTCTTT. This encodes CALWEGGGRYYKKLF.